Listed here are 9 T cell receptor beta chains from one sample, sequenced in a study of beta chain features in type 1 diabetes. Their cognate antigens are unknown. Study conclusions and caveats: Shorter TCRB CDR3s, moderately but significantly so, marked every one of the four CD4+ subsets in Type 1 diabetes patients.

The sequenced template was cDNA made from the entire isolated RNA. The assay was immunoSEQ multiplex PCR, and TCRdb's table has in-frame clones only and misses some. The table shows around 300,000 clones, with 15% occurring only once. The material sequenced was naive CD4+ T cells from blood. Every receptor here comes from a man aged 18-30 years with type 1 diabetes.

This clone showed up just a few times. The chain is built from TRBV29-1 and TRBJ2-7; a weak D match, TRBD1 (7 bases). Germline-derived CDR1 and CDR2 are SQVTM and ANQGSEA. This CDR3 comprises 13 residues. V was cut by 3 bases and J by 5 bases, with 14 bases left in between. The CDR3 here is CSVDQGGDHEQYF. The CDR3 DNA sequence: TGCAGCGTTGACCAGGGGGGTGATCACGAGCAGTACTTC.

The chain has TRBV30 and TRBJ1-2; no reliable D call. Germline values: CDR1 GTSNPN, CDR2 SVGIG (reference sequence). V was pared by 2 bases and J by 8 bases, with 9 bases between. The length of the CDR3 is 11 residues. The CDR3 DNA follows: TGTGCCTGGAGTCAACTATCCGGCTACACCTTC. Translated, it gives CAWSQLSGYTF.

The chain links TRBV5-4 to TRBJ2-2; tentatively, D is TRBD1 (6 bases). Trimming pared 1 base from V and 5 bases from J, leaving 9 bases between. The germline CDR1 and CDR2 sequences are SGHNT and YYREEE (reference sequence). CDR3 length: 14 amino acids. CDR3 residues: CASSLHQGTGELFF. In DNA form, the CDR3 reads TGTGCCAGCAGCTTGCATCAGGGGACCGGGGAGCTGTTTTTT.

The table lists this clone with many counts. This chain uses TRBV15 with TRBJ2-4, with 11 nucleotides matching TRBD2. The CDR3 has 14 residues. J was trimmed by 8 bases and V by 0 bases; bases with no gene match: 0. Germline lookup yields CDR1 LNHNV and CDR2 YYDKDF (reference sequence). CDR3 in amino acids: CATSRELAGDIQYF. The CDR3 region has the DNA TGTGCCACCAGCAGAGAACTAGCGGGAGACATTCAGTACTTC.

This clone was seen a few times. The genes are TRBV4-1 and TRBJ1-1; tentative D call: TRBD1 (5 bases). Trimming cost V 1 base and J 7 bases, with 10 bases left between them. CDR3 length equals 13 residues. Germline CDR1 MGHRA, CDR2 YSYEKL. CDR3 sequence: CASSQAGGNEAFF. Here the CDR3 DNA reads TGCGCCAGCAGCCAAGCGGGGGGGAATGAAGCTTTCTTT.

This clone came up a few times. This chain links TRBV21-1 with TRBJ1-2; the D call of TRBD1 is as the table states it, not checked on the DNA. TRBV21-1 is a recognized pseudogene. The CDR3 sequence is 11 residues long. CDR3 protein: CASSETPLGLF. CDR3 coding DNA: TGTGCCAGCAGCGAGACACCCTTGGGCCTCTTC.

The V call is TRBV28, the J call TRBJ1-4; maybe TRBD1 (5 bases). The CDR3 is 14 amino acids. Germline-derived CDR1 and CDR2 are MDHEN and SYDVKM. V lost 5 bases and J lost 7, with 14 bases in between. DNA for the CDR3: TGTGCCAGCAGTCTCCAGGGTTTCAGTGAAAAACTGTTTTTT. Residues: CASSLQGFSEKLFF.

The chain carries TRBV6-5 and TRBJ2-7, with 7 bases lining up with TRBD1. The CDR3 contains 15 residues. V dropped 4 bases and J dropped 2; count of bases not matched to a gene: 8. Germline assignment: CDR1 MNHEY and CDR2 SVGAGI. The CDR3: CASSLSLGQAYEQYF. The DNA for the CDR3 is TGTGCCAGCAGTTTGTCGCTCGGACAGGCCTACGAGCAGTACTTC.

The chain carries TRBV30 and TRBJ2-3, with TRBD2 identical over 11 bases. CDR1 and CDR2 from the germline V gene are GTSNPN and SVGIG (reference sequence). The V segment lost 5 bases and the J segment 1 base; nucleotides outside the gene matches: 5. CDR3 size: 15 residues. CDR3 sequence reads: CAWGSGGAGTDTQYF. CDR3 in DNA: TGTGCCTGGGGTAGCGGGGGGGCCGGCACAGATACGCAGTATTTT.